This T cell receptor beta chain was captured by sequencing in a study of early T cells in non-severe SARS-CoV-2 infection (dated by TCRdb to about 2021). Context from the whole study: Because TCR sequencing relied on bulk RNA taken from unsorted whole blood, pairing of alpha and beta chains was not possible. Study-wide findings and limitations: VDJdb matching was skewed toward anti-spike CD8 responses, so virus-specific expansions were likely underestimated and private and CD4 specificities were missed.

Library generation was performed with 5' RACE. Sequenced on a NextSeq 500. The TCR library protocol attached unique molecular identifiers to individual cDNA molecules to correct for sequencing error and PCR bias. TCR alpha and beta chains were both sequenced, and the abundances of alpha and beta sequences in each sample were closely correlated with each other. Processing in the source paper ran as follows. Decombinator V4 was used to annotate the V gene, J gene and CDR3 of the TCR sequences. Expanded TCRs were defined as changing significantly between any two time points under a Poisson model with p below 0.0001. TCR abundances were normalised to the total number of TCRs sequenced per sample and were expressed as counts per million. MAIT TCRs were defined by TRAV1-2 paired with TRAJ12, TRAJ20 or TRAJ33, and iNKT TCRs by TRAV10 paired with TRAJ18. VDJdb, accessed on 1 November 2021, was searched for TCRs annotated for CMV, EBV and SARS-CoV-2, and TCRs annotated for more than one antigen were excluded. TCRdb reran the public reads through fastp at Q25 and MiXCR, keeping productive beta chains. Every distinct CDR3 protein forms one entry, paired with its most common genes and DNA. The V and J calls here are based on TCRdb, not the publication. For this sample there are fewer than 45,000 distinct CDR3 sequences; roughly 9.9% appear just once. The ten largest account for roughly 12% of the sample.

V gives up 5 bases and J gives up 5 bases, and the segment between their germline ends measures 9 bases. The germline V gene provides CDR1 MDHEN and CDR2 SYDVKM. Reading from cysteine to phenylalanine, the CDR3 counts 13 amino acids. Here the CDR3 DNA is all that survives: 39 bases in frame from base 1. This clonotype was seen ten or more times. Its antigen remains unidentified. Within one base of it there is no much larger clone, and no base qualities were kept. The study was a case-control design nested within a healthcare worker cohort in London, UK, with weekly nasopharyngeal swab PCR tests and blood sampling. Healthcare workers were recruited during the week of the UK lockdown, between 23 and 31 March 2020, and followed weekly for up to 16 weeks.

The source material was whole blood. The origin of this receptor is an adult who was a healthcare worker with PCR-confirmed SARS-CoV-2 infection or an uninfected control (not recorded which). The chain is assembled from TRBV28 and TRBJ1-4; the D gene cannot be resolved reliably. This receptor has the CDR3 CASSPPSNEKLFF. The bases are TGTGCCAGCAGTCCCCCCTCGAATGAAAAACTGTTTTTT.